This T cell receptor (beta chain) was sequenced during a study of shared clonotypes between healthy human individuals. Overall study results and limits: An effect of sequencing depth on clonotype sharing among donors was expected. Inspection by rarefaction showed sorted-subset sequencing to be incomplete despite large depth.

After removal of 7 bases from V and 3 bases from J, the junction contained 7 bases not matched to a gene. The CDR3 is made up of 14 amino acids. Germline CDR1 reads MNHEY; CDR2 reads SVGAGI. Deep was the level at which the assay was run. Assay used: immunoSEQ multiplex PCR; TCRdb lists only in-frame clones, some missing. The sample records about 2 million clones, roughly 95% being singletons. Note on this clone: Its antigen remains unknown.

The sequenced sample was naive CD4+ T cells sorted from blood. The subset was: CD45RA+ positively selected. The V and J genes are TRBV6-5 and TRBJ1-2; 8 bases fit TRBD1. The receptor was derived from a man aged 18 to 29 in good health. The CDR3 reads CASTHRGSYYGYTF. CDR3 bases: TGTGCCAGCACCCACAGGGGGTCGTACTATGGCTACACCTTC.